A single sample gave rise to the 20 T cell receptor beta chains below, sequenced in a study of T cells after somatic rescue of genetic block. Using immunoSEQ multiplex PCR, the repertoire was profiled, and TCRdb retains in-frame clones only, with some absent. Among around 67,000 clones listed, 90% to 95% were seen once. Source material: peripheral blood mononuclear cells (PBMCs). These TCRs come from a middle-aged man.

The gene calls are TRBV11-3 and TRBJ2-3; the match to TRBD1 covers 9 bases. CDR1 is SGHNT, CDR2 YENEEA, per germline. CDR3 length equals 13 residues. With 5 bases clipped from V and 4 bases from J, the junction kept 1 base outside the gene matches. CDR3 residues: CASSTGGSDTQYF. The CDR3 DNA is TGTGCCAGCAGCACAGGGGGCTCAGATACGCAGTATTTT.

The chain has TRBV29-1 and TRBJ2-1; 9 bases are shared with TRBD2. Germline V gene data show CDR1 as SQVTM and CDR2 as ANQGSEA. The trim removed 7 bases at V and 4 bases at J, leaving 8 bases unmatched. The CDR3 is 14 amino acids. In DNA, the CDR3 is TGCAGCGCCATTGGGCTAGCGGGGTACAATGAGCAGTTCTTC. As protein: CSAIGLAGYNEQFF.

The CDR3 spells CASSRKRGLYNEQFF. Here the CDR3 DNA reads TGTGCCAGCAGCCGAAAGCGCGGCCTGTACAATGAGCAGTTCTTC. The V and J genes are TRBV14 and TRBJ2-1; D remains ambiguous. This CDR3 region has 15 residues. The V gene's germline CDR1 is SGHDN and CDR2 FVKESK. V shed 4 bases and J shed 4 bases, with 14 bases lying between them. The full variable domain, rest sourced from reference TRBV14 and TRBJ2-1, is EAGVTQFPSHSVIEKGQTVTLRCDPISGHDNLYWYRRVMGKEIKFLLHFVKESKQDESGMPNNRFLAERTGGTYSTLKVQPAELEDSGVYFCASSRKRGLYNEQFFGPGTRLTVL.

The chain uses TRBV6-4 and TRBJ1-6; a weak D match, TRBD1 (5 bases). V was cut by 6 bases and J by 7 bases, with 16 bases left in between. The CDR3 runs 15 residues. The V gene's germline CDR1 is MRHNA and CDR2 SNTAGT. The CDR3 region is CASSPGEGENSPLHF. In DNA form, the CDR3 reads TGTGCCAGCAGCCCGGGGGAGGGTGAGAATTCACCCCTCCACTTT.

The genes are TRBV5-1 and TRBJ2-1; TRBD1 agrees at 10 bases. The V gene end was trimmed by 4 bases and the J gene end by 2 bases; junction bases not matched to a gene: 6. The CDR3 covers 16 residues. Germline V lookup: CDR1 SGHRS, CDR2 YFSETQ. CDR3 DNA: TGCGCCAGCAGCACGACAGGGGGCTTAACCTACAATGAGCAGTTCTTC. Translation gives CASSTTGGLTYNEQFF.

This chain connects TRBV15 to TRBJ2-2; D gene ambiguous. Trimming shortened V by 1 base and J by 2 bases, and 2 bases separated the two germline ends. Germline V gene data show CDR1 as LNHNV and CDR2 as YYDKDF (reference sequence). This CDR3 is built from 13 residues. CDR3 nucleotide sequence: TGTGCCACCAGCAGAGGAAACACCGGGGAGCTGTTTTTT. Amino acids: CATSRGNTGELFF.

This sequence joins TRBV2 and TRBJ2-5, with D uncertain. CDR1 is SNHLY, CDR2 FYNNEI, per germline. This CDR3 has 12 residues. Trimming shortened V by 6 bases and J by 6 bases, and 11 bases separated the two germline ends. CDR3 sequence reads: CASRDDKKTQYF. The DNA of the CDR3 is TGTGCCAGCAGGGACGACAAGAAGACCCAGTACTTC.

The gene calls are TRBV1 and TRBJ1-4; the D segment call TRBD1 is taken from the table without a DNA check. TRBV1 is marked as a pseudogene. The length of the CDR3 is 14 residues. CDR3 bases: TGCACCAGCAGCTGTGCGGGGACAGTTGAAAAACTGTTTTTT. Its protein product is CTSSCAGTVEKLFF.

This clone was seen only a few times. This chain joins TRBV19 and TRBJ1-2, with a possible D match to TRBD1 (6 bases). The CDR3 is 14 amino acids. Trimming pared 6 bases from V and 5 bases from J, leaving 16 bases between. Germline V gives CDR1 LNHDA, CDR2 SQIVND (reference sequence). CDR3 in DNA: TGTGCCAGTAGGCGTGGGGGCACCGATTATGGCTACACCTTC. As protein: CASRRGGTDYGYTF. Full variable domain (missing parts from reference TRBV19 and TRBJ1-2): DGGITQSPKYLFRKEGQNVTLSCEQNLNHDAMYWYRQDPGQGLRLIYYSQIVNDFQKGDIAEGYSVSREKKESFPLTVTSAQKNPTAFYLCASRRGGTDYGYTFGSGTRLTVV.

The rearrangement links TRBV25-1 to TRBJ1-4; D uncertain. The length of the CDR3 is 13 residues. The V and J ends lost 8 bases and 7 bases respectively, with 14 bases between them. Germline V gives CDR1 MGHDK, CDR2 SYGVNS. The CDR3 DNA reads as TGTGCCAGCTCTCGTACCATGGGTGAAAAACTGTTTTTT. Translated: CASSRTMGEKLFF.

The chain links TRBV28 to TRBJ2-7; D may be TRBD2 (6 bases). The ends were cut back, 2 bases at V and 1 base at J, with 9 bases in the middle. The CDR3 is 14 residues long. Per the germline V gene, CDR1 is MDHEN and CDR2 is SYDVKM. This chain's CDR3 is CASSLTGTSYEQYF. The DNA for the CDR3 is TGTGCCAGCAGTTTAACCGGGACTTCCTACGAGCAGTACTTC.

This sequence joins TRBV19 and TRBJ2-1; D gene unclear. CDR3 length equals 13 residues. V gave up 1 base and J gave up 4 bases, with 5 bases separating them. Germline assignment: CDR1 LNHDA and CDR2 SQIVND (reference sequence). CDR3 sequence: CASSIGPYNEQFF. Here the CDR3 DNA reads TGTGCCAGTAGTATAGGGCCTTACAATGAGCAGTTCTTC.

The chain recombines TRBV28 with TRBJ2-1; no definite D call. Trimming removed 3 bases at V and 10 bases at J, with 7 bases between. The CDR3 consists of 11 residues. Germline CDR1 is MDHEN and CDR2 is SYDVKM. The CDR3 sequence: CASSFSPEQFF. For the CDR3, the DNA is TGTGCCAGCAGTTTTTCCCCCGAGCAGTTCTTC.

This rearrangement joins TRBV5-6 to TRBJ2-5; D uncertain. Per germline, CDR1 SGHDT and CDR2 YYEEEE. Trimming left V 0 bases short and J 4 bases short, with 10 bases between. The CDR3 consists of 14 residues. The DNA of the CDR3 is TGTGCCAGCAGCTTGGGGGGATGGGGAGAGACCCAGTACTTC. As protein: CASSLGGWGETQYF. The variable domain in full, with the rest retrieved from reference TRBV5-6 and TRBJ2-5, is DAGVTQSPTHLIKTRGQQVTLRCSPKSGHDTVSWYQQALGQGPQFIFQYYEEEERQRGNFPDRFSGHQFPNYSSELNVNALLLGDSALYLCASSLGGWGETQYFGPGTRLLVL.

The genes are TRBV7-9 and TRBJ1-3; D remains unclear. The V gene's germline CDR1 is SEHNR and CDR2 FQNEAQ (reference sequence). V gave up 7 bases and J gave up 5 bases, with 6 bases separating them. This CDR3 contains 11 residues. The CDR3 DNA follows: TGTGCCAGCAACCGCCGAAACACCATATATTTT. It translates to CASNRRNTIYF.

The V and J genes are TRBV14 and TRBJ2-1; unclear D gene. The CDR3 spans 14 residues. From germline, CDR1 is SGHDN and CDR2 FVKESK. V was pared by 5 bases and J by 8 bases, with 16 bases between. The CDR3 region has the DNA TGTGCCAGCAGCTGGAGAGTTGGTTTCGATGAGCAGTTCTTC. Its translation is CASSWRVGFDEQFF.

This clone was seen just once. The chain combines TRBV5-1 with TRBJ2-7, with D possibly TRBD1 on 6 matching bases. Trimming took off 5 bases at V and 4 bases at J, with 10 bases between the two ends. The germline V gene has CDR1 SGHRS and CDR2 YFSETQ. The CDR3 spans 12 residues. The CDR3 DNA follows: TGCGCCAGCAGTCCTCAGGGGTACGAGCAGTACTTC. As protein: CASSPQGYEQYF.

As to this clone: One end of the junction is discordant with germline, which a read error may explain. V and J are TRBV6-1 and TRBJ2-7; 16 bases fit TRBD2. The CDR3 has 18 residues. CDR1 is MNHNS and CDR2 is SASEGT in the germline V gene. In DNA form, the CDR3 reads TGTGCCAGCAGTGATACGGGACTAGCGGGGGGGTTCTCCAACGAGCAGTACTTC. Translation gives CASSDTGLAGGFSNEQYF.

The rearrangement uses TRBV27 and TRBJ2-3; TRBD1 aligns across 9 bases. Germline V lookup: CDR1 MNHEY, CDR2 SMNVEV (reference sequence). CDR3 length: 17 amino acids. The J segment lost 3 bases and the V segment lost 3 bases, leaving 10 bases of the junction unmatched. CDR3 bases: TGTGCCAGCAGTTTCCCTCAGACAGGGGGAAGGACAGATACGCAGTATTTT. Translated: CASSFPQTGGRTDTQYF.

On this clone: Other nucleotide sequences from this sample produce the same CDR3. J is TRBJ2-7 and V is TRBV10-3, with D unclear. The germline CDR1 and CDR2 sequences are ENHRY and SYGVKD. The CDR3 has 12 amino acids. The V and J ends lost 2 bases and 4 bases respectively, with 6 bases between them. The CDR3 loop is CAISEETYEQYF. The CDR3 DNA sequence: TGTGCCATCAGTGAGGAGACATACGAGCAGTACTTC.